What follows is one T cell receptor beta chain and its context. Per the authors' pipeline: From reference gene primer amplification, estimates of nucleated cell counts were derived. Profiled with immunoSEQ multiplex PCR; TCRdb holds only in-frame clones, not every one. D and trimming come from the DNA, and the V and J calls and clone size come from that table. Of 270,000 or so clones detected, under 90% appear once; the ten largest clones hold around 10%. Germline CDR1 and CDR2: MNHEY and SVGAGI. Unmatched junction bases numbered 6, after V lost 6 bases and J lost 1 base. This CDR3 spans 15 amino acids. Seattle-derived patients entered the study during active infection and were followed longitudinally. The sample comes from a study of blood T cell repertoires in COVID-19. For the study at large: Samples came from the United States, Italy and Spain, spanning acute and convalescent COVID-19. In each case, the material was cDNA or gDNA derived from T cells, B-cell-depleted T cells, or PBMCs.

This TCR was sampled from a woman in her twenties or thirties with COVID-19, enrolled during active disease. The source material was peripheral blood. The rearrangement uses TRBV6-5 and TRBJ1-2; 9 bases match TRBD1. CDR3 loop: CASRPSGQGNYGYTF. The DNA for the CDR3 is TGTGCCAGCAGACCGTCGGGACAGGGTAACTATGGCTACACCTTC.